This TCR beta chain was profiled in a study of blood T cell repertoires in COVID-19. Study-level background: The United States, Italy and Spain provided the acute and convalescent COVID-19 samples. PBMCs, B-cell-depleted T cells, or T cells provided the cDNA or gDNA that made up the material.

CDR3 length equals 17 residues. Germline V gives CDR1 LNHDA, CDR2 SQIVND (reference sequence). V shed 4 bases, J shed 2 bases, and the junction held 10 bases outside the gene matches. Source study methods: Estimation of nucleated cell counts relied on the amplification of reference gene primers. Sequenced by immunoSEQ multiplex PCR; TCRdb stores in-frame clones only, minus some. That table is the source of V, J and clone size, and D and trimming were worked out from the DNA. The sample shows 150,000 to 200,000 clones, over 65% of them seen only once. The sample taken for sequencing was peripheral blood. This sequence joins TRBV19 and TRBJ2-3, with 9 nucleotides matching TRBD2. The sequence was obtained from a man in his sixties with acute or convalescent COVID-19. This CDR3 reads CASSSLAGTSFTDTQYF. Here the CDR3 DNA reads TGTGCCAGTAGTAGTCTAGCGGGGACCAGTTTCACAGATACGCAGTATTTT. Complete variable domain (other parts from reference TRBV19 and TRBJ2-3): DGGITQSPKYLFRKEGQNVTLSCEQNLNHDAMYWYRQDPGQGLRLIYYSQIVNDFQKGDIAEGYSVSREKKESFPLTVTSAQKNPTAFYLCASSSLAGTSFTDTQYFGPGTRLTVL.